Below are 28 T cell receptor beta chains sequenced from a single sample in a study of tumour-infiltrating T cells in Burkitt lymphoma. This table comes from immunoSEQ multiplex PCR, and its TCRdb copy is limited to in-frame clones, with some not included. The data contain approximately 5,400 clones, more than 8% of them singletons. The sample consisted of tumor tissue. The receptor set was obtained from a human donor with diffuse large B-cell lymphoma.

This clone was counted only a few times. The rearrangement joins TRBV4-2 to TRBJ2-7, with TRBD1 as a possible D gene (7 bases). V was pared by 0 bases and J by 4 bases, with 25 bases between. The CDR3 totals 19 residues. The V gene's germline CDR1 is LGHNA and CDR2 YNFKEQ. The CDR3 loop reads CASSQDPGVGGLRWYEQYF. The CDR3 nucleotides are TGTGCCAGCAGCCAAGATCCGGGGGTAGGGGGCCTCAGGTGGTACGAGCAGTACTTC.

This clone was picked up a small number of times. V usage is TRBV7-2 and J usage is TRBJ1-2; D unresolved. The CDR3 has 14 residues. The V gene lost 3 bases and the J gene lost 2 bases, with 10 bases spanning the gap. Germline V CDR1 and CDR2: SGHTA, FQGNSA. The CDR3 sequence: CASSFPIGNYGYTF. DNA of the CDR3: TGTGCCAGCAGCTTTCCGATTGGGAACTATGGCTACACCTTC. The entire variable domain, with the rest obtained from reference TRBV7-2 and TRBJ1-2, is as follows: GAGVSQSPSNKVTEKGKDVELRCDPISGHTALYWYRQSLGQGLEFLIYFQGNSAPDKSGLPSDRFSAERTGGSVSTLTIQRTQQEDSAVYLCASSFPIGNYGYTFGSGTRLTVV.

V and J are TRBV10-3 and TRBJ1-1; D unresolved. CDR1 and CDR2 (germline): ENHRY, SYGVKD. The germline V and J ends were trimmed by 6 bases and 2 bases, with 10 bases remaining between them. The CDR3 loop spans 13 amino acids. The CDR3 loop reads CAISGKGNTEAFF. The DNA of the CDR3 is TGTGCCATCAGCGGGAAGGGCAACACTGAAGCTTTCTTT.

The V gene is TRBV27, the J gene TRBJ1-1, with D perhaps matching TRBD1 (5 bases). Trimming stripped 0 bases from V and 4 bases from J, with 9 bases between. Germline CDR1 reads MNHEY; CDR2 reads SMNVEV (reference sequence). The CDR3 consists of 14 residues. The CDR3 is CASSLSGTGTEAFF. CDR3 nucleotides: TGTGCCAGCAGTTTATCAGGGACGGGCACTGAAGCTTTCTTT.

This clone has just a few counts. V and J are TRBV19 and TRBJ2-7; D call uncertain. The germline V gene encodes CDR1 LNHDA and CDR2 SQIVND (reference sequence). This CDR3 is built from 15 residues. Trimming took 0 bases from V and 2 from J, leaving 11 bases between them. The CDR3 loop reads CASSIDPTLTYEQYF. CDR3 nucleotides: TGTGCCAGTAGTATAGATCCAACACTTACCTACGAGCAGTACTTC.

The CDR3 spells CASSRPGTEQYF. The CDR3 coding sequence is TGTGCCAGCTCCAGACCTGGGACCGAGCAGTACTTC. This chain connects TRBV7-6 to TRBJ2-7, with D possibly being TRBD1 or TRBD2 (5 bases each). The CDR3 length is 12 residues. Germline CDR1 SGHVS, CDR2 FNYEAQ. V was cut by 8 bases and J by 6 bases, with 14 bases left in between.

The table lists this clone with a few counts. The V call is TRBV30, the J call TRBJ2-4; 7 bases map to TRBD2. Trimming cost V 0 bases and J 9 bases; bases outside gene matches: 8. Per the germline V gene, CDR1 is GTSNPN and CDR2 is SVGIG (reference sequence). This CDR3 spans 14 amino acids. The CDR3 loop reads CAWSVGRGEGIQYF. For the CDR3, the DNA is TGTGCCTGGAGTGTAGGCCGGGGGGAAGGCATTCAGTACTTC.

This chain connects TRBV28 to TRBJ2-7; D might be TRBD2 (6 bases). Germline loops: CDR1 MDHEN, CDR2 SYDVKM. There are 15 residues in the CDR3. V was clipped by 5 bases and J by 7 bases, with 21 bases between them. The DNA for the CDR3 is TGTGCCAGCAGTAACGGAGGGGCCCTCAGAGGGGAGCAGTACTTC. Translating gives CASSNGGALRGEQYF.

This clone was counted between two and nine times. The chain has TRBV27 and TRBJ1-1; no clear D. Germline CDR1 and CDR2: MNHEY and SMNVEV (reference sequence). The CDR3 runs 13 residues. Trimming took off 11 bases at V and 3 bases at J, with 16 bases between the two ends. CDR3 sequence: CAGPQEGDTEAFF. The CDR3 DNA sequence: TGTGCCGGCCCCCAGGAGGGTGACACTGAAGCTTTCTTT.

The chain joins TRBV11-1 to TRBJ2-5; 13 bases are a match to TRBD2. The CDR3 loop spans 14 amino acids. Per the germline V gene, CDR1 is SGHAT and CDR2 is FQDESV (reference sequence). V gave up 5 bases and J gave up 4 bases; unmatched junction bases: 1. CDR3 nucleotides: TGTGCCAGCAGCCGACTAGCGGGGGGAGAGACCCAGTACTTC. It encodes CASSRLAGGETQYF.

This chain links TRBV5-8 with TRBJ2-7, with D possibly matching TRBD1 (5 bases). Germline V gene data show CDR1 as SGHTS and CDR2 as YDEGEE. Trimming removed 4 bases at V and 4 bases at J, with 18 bases between. The CDR3 has 15 amino acids. The chain's CDR3 is CASSPILQGLYEQYF. The CDR3 nucleotides read TGTGCCAGCAGCCCGATCTTGCAGGGCTTGTACGAGCAGTACTTC.

This clone was seen more than once but under ten times. The CDR3: CASSYLGGAGNTIYF. The CDR3 nucleotides read TGTGCCAGCAGTTACTTGGGAGGGGCTGGAAACACCATATATTTT. This rearrangement joins TRBV6-6 to TRBJ1-3, with TRBD1 as a possible D gene (5 bases). The CDR3 is made up of 15 amino acids. Trimming took 1 base from V and 2 from J, leaving 9 bases between them. Germline V CDR1 and CDR2: MNHNY, SVGAGI (reference sequence).

The rearrangement joins TRBV7-2 to TRBJ1-1; possibly TRBD1 for D (6 bases). CDR3 length equals 19 residues. Trimming removed 1 base at V and 5 bases at J, with 26 bases between. CDR1 and CDR2 (germline): SGHTA, FQGNSA. The CDR3 here is CASSLGGTRGRATRTEAFF. In DNA form, the CDR3 reads TGTGCCAGCAGCTTAGGAGGGACGAGGGGGAGGGCGACGAGGACTGAAGCTTTCTTT.

The chain employs TRBV29-1 and TRBJ2-3; 9 bases agree with TRBD1. This CDR3 region has 14 residues. Germline assignment: CDR1 SQVTM and CDR2 ANQGSEA. Trimming cost V 1 base and J 4 bases; bases outside gene matches: 3. CDR3 nucleotides: TGCAGCGTTGAAGTGGGGACAGGGTCAGATACGCAGTATTTT. This translates into CSVEVGTGSDTQYF.

The chain links TRBV6-1 to TRBJ1-6, with D possibly matching TRBD1 (6 bases). The CDR3 contains 14 residues. Germline lookup yields CDR1 MNHNS and CDR2 SASEGT. Trimming shortened V by 2 bases and J by 12 bases, and 14 bases separated the two germline ends. The CDR3 nucleotides read TGTGCCAGCAGTGAACTACAGGGTGGGTTACCCCTCCACTTT. It yields the protein CASSELQGGLPLHF.

This clone was observed a handful of times. V is TRBV13 and J is TRBJ1-4; possible D gene TRBD1, 5 bases. The V end lost 0 bases, the J end lost 7 bases, and 12 bases lay between the germline ends. The CDR3 contains 15 residues. Germline V lookup: CDR1 PRHDT, CDR2 FYEKMQ (reference sequence). The CDR3: CASSLGPQGPEKLFF. The CDR3 nucleotides are TGTGCCAGCAGCTTAGGCCCTCAGGGACCTGAAAAACTGTTTTTT.

The genes are TRBV20-1 and TRBJ1-1; perhaps TRBD1 as D (5 bases). CDR3 length: 11 amino acids. Germline V CDR1 and CDR2: DFQATT, SNEGSKA (reference sequence). CDR3 region: CSSGGNTEAFF. The CDR3 nucleotides are TGCAGCTCTGGGGGTAACACTGAAGCTTTCTTT.

The rearrangement links TRBV7-8 to TRBJ2-5; no clear D gene. Per germline, CDR1 SGHVS and CDR2 FQNEAQ. Trimming cost V 2 bases and J 3 bases, with 16 bases left between them. This CDR3 region has 16 residues. The CDR3 sequence is CASSLLGLLGEETQYF. CDR3 DNA: TGTGCCAGCAGCTTACTGGGTCTCTTAGGAGAAGAGACCCAGTACTTC.

The gene calls are TRBV5-6 and TRBJ1-1, with D possibly TRBD1 on 6 matching bases. The CDR3 contains 13 residues. The germline gives CDR1 SGHDT, CDR2 YYEEEE. CDR3 in amino acids: CASSDAGAVEAFF. The CDR3, as DNA: TGTGCAAGCTCCGACGCAGGGGCGGTTGAAGCTTTCTTT.

In this sample, this clone turned up a few times. The chain links TRBV2 to TRBJ1-1; D is unclear. Deletions cut 2 bases from V and 0 bases from J, with 13 bases between. CDR1 is SNHLY, CDR2 FYNNEI, per germline. CDR3 length: 16 residues. The CDR3 protein is CASSEWVRAMNTEAFF. The CDR3 DNA reads as TGTGCCAGCAGTGAATGGGTCAGAGCCATGAACACTGAAGCTTTCTTT. Looking up the rest from reference TRBV2 and TRBJ1-1 gives the full variable domain: EPEVTQTPSHQVTQMGQEVILRCVPISNHLYFYWYRQILGQKVEFLVSFYNNEISEKSEIFDDQFSVERPDGSNFTLKIRSTKLEDSAMYFCASSEWVRAMNTEAFFGQGTRLTVV.

This clone has more than one count but fewer than ten. This chain uses TRBV28 with TRBJ1-2; D is perhaps TRBD1 (6 bases). Per the germline V gene, CDR1 is MDHEN and CDR2 is SYDVKM. The germline V and J ends were trimmed by 4 bases and 2 bases, with 17 bases remaining between them. This CDR3 has 16 residues. CDR3: CASSWGPTDRNYGYTF. Here the CDR3 DNA reads TGTGCCAGCAGTTGGGGCCCGACGGACAGAAACTATGGCTACACCTTC.

This clone has more than one count but fewer than ten. The chain uses TRBV10-3 and TRBJ2-2; D might be TRBD1 (6 bases). CDR1 is ENHRY and CDR2 is SYGVKD in the germline V gene. The CDR3 extends over 13 amino acids. The ends were cut back, 5 bases at V and 5 bases at J, with 9 bases in the middle. CDR3 region: CAISTQGTGELFF. CDR3 DNA: TGTGCCATCAGTACCCAGGGGACCGGGGAGCTGTTTTTT.

This clone has more than one count but fewer than ten. This rearrangement joins TRBV7-2 to TRBJ2-5; no firm D call. From germline, CDR1 is SGHTA and CDR2 FQGNSA. The CDR3 has 14 residues. The V end lost 3 bases, the J end lost 2 bases, and 10 bases lay between the germline ends. This CDR3 reads CASSFSELQETQYF. The CDR3 DNA reads as TGTGCCAGCAGCTTCAGTGAGCTGCAAGAGACCCAGTACTTC. Supplemented by reference TRBV7-2 and TRBJ2-5, the full variable domain reads GAGVSQSPSNKVTEKGKDVELRCDPISGHTALYWYRQSLGQGLEFLIYFQGNSAPDKSGLPSDRFSAERTGGSVSTLTIQRTQQEDSAVYLCASSFSELQETQYFGPGTRLLVL.

The gene calls are TRBV28 and TRBJ1-2, with D unresolved. Trimming left V 1 base short and J 5 bases short, with 14 bases between. Germline values: CDR1 MDHEN, CDR2 SYDVKM. CDR3 length: 15 residues. CDR3 residues: CASSLSRQAFYGYTF. CDR3 sequence (DNA): TGTGCCAGCAGTTTATCGAGGCAGGCTTTTTATGGCTACACCTTC.

This clone has only a few counts. V and J are TRBV19 and TRBJ2-2, with D perhaps matching TRBD1 (5 bases). This CDR3 is built from 19 residues. CDR1 and CDR2 from the germline V gene are LNHDA and SQIVND (reference sequence). V was cut by 5 bases and J by 2 bases, with 24 bases left in between. CDR3 residues: CASSAYGPLLQGNTGELFF. The CDR3 nucleotides read TGTGCCAGTAGTGCCTATGGGCCGCTTCTTCAGGGAAACACCGGGGAGCTGTTTTTT.

This clone was recorded a few times. The chain carries TRBV11-3 and TRBJ1-4; D gene uncertain. CDR3 length equals 12 residues. Germline values: CDR1 SGHNT, CDR2 YENEEA. V gave up 7 bases and J gave up 8 bases, with 11 bases separating them. CDR3: CASTDLSEKLFF. CDR3 bases: TGTGCCAGCACGGACTTGAGCGAAAAACTGTTTTTT.

Concerning this clone: This may arise from a read error, as a much more abundant clone is one base away. Other DNA sequences in the same sample also yield this CDR3. The rearrangement links TRBV7-9 to TRBJ2-7, with 8 positions matching TRBD1. There are 17 residues in the CDR3. Germline assignment: CDR1 SEHNR and CDR2 FQNEAQ (reference sequence). This CDR3 is CASSYSRGRTGTYEQYF. The CDR3 region has the DNA TGTGCCAGCAGTTATTCCCGGGGCCGGACAGGGACCTACGAACAGTACTTC.

A few counts support this clone. The CDR3 spells CASSVEPLADTQYF. CDR3 nucleotides: TGTGCCAGCAGCGTAGAGCCCCTCGCAGATACGCAGTATTTT. The chain uses TRBV9 and TRBJ2-3; D uncertain. Germline V gene data show CDR1 as SGDLS and CDR2 as YYNGEE. Between the trimmed V and J ends, which lost 0 bases and 4 bases, there was a span of 9 bases. This CDR3 comprises 14 residues.